Shown below are 16 T cell receptor beta chains from a single sample sequenced in a study of OX40 agonist ivuxolimab in advanced cancers. The assay was immunoSEQ multiplex PCR, and TCRdb's table has in-frame clones only and misses some. The table records approximately 64,000 clones, 88% of them present only once. This specimen was CD4+ or CD8+ T cells sorted from blood, taken in a trial of the OX40 agonist ivuxolimab. The receptor set was obtained from an adult with an advanced solid tumor such as melanoma, head and neck, liver or kidney cancer.

This clone was detected once. J is TRBJ2-4 and V is TRBV7-2, with D unclear. Trimming took 5 bases from V and 0 from J, leaving 20 bases between them. Germline CDR1 is SGHTA and CDR2 is FQGNSA. The CDR3 is made up of 18 amino acids. CDR3 in DNA: TGTGCCAGCAGCCCACCAATCAACAGTTCCCCAGCCAAAAACATTCAGTACTTC. It yields the protein CASSPPINSSPAKNIQYF. Full variable domain (rest looked up from reference TRBV7-2 and TRBJ2-4): GAGVSQSPSNKVTEKGKDVELRCDPISGHTALYWYRQSLGQGLEFLIYFQGNSAPDKSGLPSDRFSAERTGGSVSTLTIQRTQQEDSAVYLCASSPPINSSPAKNIQYFGAGTRLSVL.

The chain is built from TRBV29-1 and TRBJ2-7, with D possibly TRBD2 on 6 matching bases. The CDR3 length is 13 residues. With 3 bases removed from V and 7 bases from J, the gap between germline ends came to 16 bases. Germline assignment: CDR1 SQVTM and CDR2 ANQGSEA. CDR3 nucleotide sequence: TGCAGCGTTGAGATGGGGGGTGGGCGGGAGCAGTACTTC. Amino acid sequence: CSVEMGGGREQYF.

The V call is TRBV9, the J call TRBJ1-4, with TRBD1 identical over 11 bases. The CDR3 sequence is 17 residues long. The junction had 8 bases not matched to a gene; V was cut back by 2 bases and J by 5 bases. CDR1 is SGDLS, CDR2 YYNGEE, per germline. The CDR3 loop is CASSVRDRGVENEKLFF. The DNA of the CDR3 is TGTGCCAGCAGCGTCCGGGACAGGGGGGTCGAGAATGAAAAACTGTTTTTT. Combining the CDR3 with reference TRBV9 and TRBJ1-4 gives the whole variable domain DSGVTQTPKHLITATGQRVTLRCSPRSGDLSVYWYQQSLDQGLQFLIQYYNGEERAKGNILERFSAQQFPDLHSELNLSSLELGDSALYFCASSVRDRGVENEKLFFGSGTQLSVL.

V gene TRBV7-5 combines with J gene TRBJ2-5. TRBV7-5 is labeled a pseudogene. The CDR3 totals 15 residues. The CDR3 DNA reads as TGTGCCAGAAGCCCCGGCCGGGGGCGGTCAGAGACCCAGTACTTC. It encodes CARSPGRGRSETQYF.

The chain has TRBV5-6 and TRBJ2-1; D not resolved. CDR3 length: 13 amino acids. Germline assignment: CDR1 SGHDT and CDR2 YYEEEE. Trimming removed 4 bases at V and 6 bases at J, with 11 bases between. CDR3 protein: CASSATTVNEQFF. The CDR3 region has the DNA TGTGCCAGCAGCGCGACGACCGTCAATGAGCAGTTCTTC.

CDR3 region: CASTPTGDGTQYF. DNA for the CDR3: TGTGCCAGCACCCCGACCGGGGACGGGACCCAGTACTTC. The V gene is TRBV6-6, the J gene TRBJ2-5; perhaps D is TRBD1 or TRBD2 (5 bases each). From germline, CDR1 is MNHNY and CDR2 SVGAGI (reference sequence). V gave up 7 bases and J gave up 7 bases, with 16 bases separating them. The CDR3 is 13 residues long.

V gene TRBV5-6 combines with J gene TRBJ2-7; the match to TRBD2 covers 10 bases. This CDR3 is built from 15 residues. V shed 0 bases and J 5 bases; nucleotides not matched to a gene: 5. Germline V gene sequence: CDR1 SGHDT, CDR2 YYEEEE. In DNA form, the CDR3 reads TGTGCCAGCAGCTTGGTCCTAGCGGGAGTTAACGAGCAGTACTTC. As protein: CASSLVLAGVNEQYF.

This chain joins TRBV7-9 and TRBJ2-1; D is possibly TRBD2 (5 bases). In germline, CDR1 is SEHNR, CDR2 FQNEAQ (reference sequence). The V gene lost 6 bases and the J gene lost 5 bases, with 20 bases spanning the gap. This CDR3 is built from 16 residues. CDR3 nucleotide sequence: TGTGCCAGCAGGTTGTACGGGATGACTGGTAACAATGAGCAGTTCTTC. The encoded protein is CASRLYGMTGNNEQFF.

The V and J genes are TRBV7-8 and TRBJ1-6; 7 positions agree with TRBD1. The ends lost 3 bases at V and 7 bases at J; junction bases unmatched: 3. This CDR3 has 14 amino acids. Germline CDR1 and CDR2: SGHVS and FQNEAQ. The DNA of the CDR3 is TGTGCCAGCAGCTTCGGACAGGAAAATTCACCCCTCCACTTT. Protein sequence: CASSFGQENSPLHF.

The chain joins TRBV5-4 to TRBJ1-2; D might be TRBD1 (6 bases). The germline V gene has CDR1 SGHNT and CDR2 YYREEE (reference sequence). This CDR3 has 15 amino acids. Trimming stripped 0 bases from V and 3 bases from J, with 12 bases between. In DNA form, the CDR3 reads TGTGCCAGCAGCTTGGAAGGGGGAGGGGACTATGGCTACACCTTC. Translation: CASSLEGGGDYGYTF. Together with reference TRBV5-4 and TRBJ1-2, the CDR3 gives the full variable domain: ETGVTQSPTHLIKTRGQQVTLRCSSQSGHNTVSWYQQALGQGPQFIFQYYREEENGRGNFPPRFSGLQFPNYSSELNVNALELDDSALYLCASSLEGGGDYGYTFGSGTRLTVV.

The gene calls are TRBV6-1 and TRBJ1-1; no definite D call. Germline V gene data show CDR1 as MNHNS and CDR2 as SASEGT. V was pared by 4 bases and J by 0 bases, with 12 bases between. The CDR3 covers 15 residues. The chain's CDR3 is CASSVSIYMNTEAFF. CDR3 coding DNA: TGTGCCAGCAGTGTTTCTATTTATATGAACACTGAAGCTTTCTTT.

The V gene is TRBV5-6, the J gene TRBJ2-1; D uncertain. Trimming removed 3 bases from V and 0 bases from J, with 10 bases in between. The V gene's germline CDR1 is SGHDT and CDR2 YYEEEE. The CDR3 sequence is 15 residues long. The CDR3 nucleotides read TGTGCCAGCAGCTCAAAACACAGCTCCTACAATGAGCAGTTCTTC. Residues: CASSSKHSSYNEQFF.

This chain joins TRBV5-1 and TRBJ2-1; 10 bases agree with TRBD2. CDR3 length: 17 amino acids. Germline V lookup: CDR1 SGHRS, CDR2 YFSETQ. Trimming at V came to 4 bases and at J to 4 bases, leaving 11 bases not matched to a gene. CDR3 amino acids: CASSPGRRTSGYNEQFF. The DNA of the CDR3 is TGCGCCAGCAGCCCGGGACGGCGGACTAGCGGATACAATGAGCAGTTCTTC.

This rearrangement joins TRBV7-2 to TRBJ1-1; 7 nucleotides line up with TRBD1. CDR1 and CDR2 from the germline V gene are SGHTA and FQGNSA. The CDR3 consists of 15 residues. Trimming took 6 bases from V and 3 from J; bases not matched to a gene: 10. CDR3 nucleotide sequence: TGTGCCAGCAGTCCAGGGGGGGGCTGGTACACTGAAGCTTTCTTT. It is translated as CASSPGGGWYTEAFF.

V gene TRBV7-6 combines with J gene TRBJ1-4; no clear D gene. V was trimmed by 1 base and J by 4 bases, leaving 7 bases between them. Looked up from germline, CDR1 is SGHVS and CDR2 is FNYEAQ. The CDR3 covers 14 residues. The CDR3 bases are TGTGCCAGCAGCTTAGGAACGGATAATGAAAAACTGTTTTTT. This translates into CASSLGTDNEKLFF.

This clone was seen a few times. The gene calls are TRBV18 and TRBJ2-5; D ambiguous. Looked up from germline, CDR1 is KGHSH and CDR2 is LQKENI. The V end was cut by 3 bases, the J end by 2 bases, with 4 bases between. The CDR3 extends over 12 amino acids. CDR3 in DNA: TGTGCCAGCTCACCGGTTCAAGAGACCCAGTACTTC. Translation gives CASSPVQETQYF.